The entry below gives a single TCR beta chain sequence along with its context. The antigen is not known. Researchers turned away patients with other autoimmune diseases, uncontrolled infections, pregnancy or lactation. PBMCs were obtained from roughly 9.7 ml of fresh peripheral blood. These data originate in a study of Graves' ophthalmopathy and Graves' hyperthyroidism. Study-level information: Peripheral blood (taken before any treatment) was collected at initial diagnosis. Study-level results: Ophthalmopathy and stable hyperthyroidism were discriminated by a 13-signature model, with roughly 88% sensitivity and 70% to 84% specificity.

Germline loops: CDR1 SGHTA, CDR2 FQGNSA. This CDR3 region has 15 residues. J gave up 2 bases and V 1 base, and 5 bases lay outside the gene matches. TCR beta CDR3 regions were amplified from RNA transcripts. In the first round, RT-PCR was carried out with HTBI primers, and a multiplex PCR formed the second round. TCRdb re-derived calls from the multiplex PCR reads in MiXCR, one entry per CDR3 protein. The profile shows a few hundred thousand distinct CDR3 sequences, roughly a sixth of them singletons. Sequencing was performed on peripheral blood. The clonotype originates from an adult man with Graves' ophthalmopathy. The chain uses TRBV7-2 and TRBJ2-7, with 7 bases fitting TRBD2. CDR3: CASSLGVSGPYEQYF. The CDR3 DNA reads TGTGCCAGCAGCTTAGGCGTTAGCGGGCCCTACGAGCAGTACTTC.